This T cell receptor beta chain was profiled in a study of OX40 agonist ivuxolimab in advanced cancers. Study in general: Every 2 weeks, patients got intravenous ivuxolimab at one of six dose levels (0.01-10 mg/kg). Patients assigned to dose escalation were diagnosed with hepatocellular carcinoma, melanoma, renal cell or head and neck cancer.

TCRdb's table, derived via immunoSEQ multiplex PCR, lists solely in-frame clones and lacks some. The data contain 20,000 to 25,000 clones, 75% to 90% of them seen just once; the ten biggest clones take up around a third. Findings and caveats of the study: Dose levels from 0.1 to 3.0 mg/kg saw CD4+ and CD8+ blood T cells expand clonally by week 6. CD8+ T cells averaged more expanded clones than CD4+.

A word on this clone: Its antigen is not known.

CDR3 size: 15 residues. Germline CDR1 and CDR2: MNHNS and SASEGT. V was clipped by 2 bases and J by 0 bases, with 10 bases between them. This specimen consisted of CD4+ or CD8+ T cells sorted from blood, obtained in a trial of the OX40 agonist ivuxolimab. The chain links TRBV6-1 to TRBJ1-1, with D possibly being TRBD1 (5 bases). This TCR was recovered from an adult with an advanced solid tumor such as melanoma, head and neck, liver or kidney cancer. This CDR3 reads CASSERGGMNTEAFF. In DNA form, the CDR3 reads TGTGCCAGCAGTGAACGGGGGGGTATGAACACTGAAGCTTTCTTT.